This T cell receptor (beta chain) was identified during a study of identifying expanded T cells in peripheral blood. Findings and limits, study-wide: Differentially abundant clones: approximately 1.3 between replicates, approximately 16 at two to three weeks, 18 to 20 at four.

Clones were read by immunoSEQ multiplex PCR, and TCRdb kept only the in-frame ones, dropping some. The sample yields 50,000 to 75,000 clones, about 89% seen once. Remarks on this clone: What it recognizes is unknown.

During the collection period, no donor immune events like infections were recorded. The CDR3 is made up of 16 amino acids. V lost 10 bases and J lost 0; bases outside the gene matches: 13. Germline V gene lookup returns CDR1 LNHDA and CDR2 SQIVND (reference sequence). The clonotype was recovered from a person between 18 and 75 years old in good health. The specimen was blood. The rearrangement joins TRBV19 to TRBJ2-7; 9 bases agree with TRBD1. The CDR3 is CATLMGGTGSSYEQYF. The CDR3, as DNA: TGTGCCACCCTCATGGGAGGGACAGGGTCCTCCTACGAGCAGTACTTC.